What follows are 13 T cell receptor beta chains derived from one specimen sequenced in a study of cytomegalovirus exposure and HLA in healthy donors. It was with 60 Vbeta and 13 Jbeta primers that the PCR ran. Data came from immunoSEQ multiplex PCR; TCRdb stores just in-frame clones and leaves some out. The sample includes 130,000 or so clones, over 80% of them seen just once. Input material: PBMCs. These receptors were obtained from a man in his forties in good health and CMV-seronegative.

The chain recombines TRBV5-1 with TRBJ2-7; 7 bases are a match to TRBD1. The ends lost 2 bases at V and 2 bases at J; junction bases unmatched: 4. The CDR3 has 14 amino acids. Germline lookup yields CDR1 SGHRS and CDR2 YFSETQ. CDR3 sequence reads: CASSFGTAAYEQYF. The CDR3 bases are TGCGCCAGCAGCTTCGGGACAGCGGCCTACGAGCAGTACTTC.

The chain uses TRBV29-1 and TRBJ2-1; TRBD2 matches 14 bases. V shed 5 bases, J shed 8 bases, and the junction held 5 bases outside the gene matches. The CDR3 has 14 amino acids. CDR1 is SQVTM, CDR2 ANQGSEA, per germline. This chain's CDR3 is CSVSGLAGVDEQFF. The CDR3, as DNA: TGCAGCGTTTCGGGACTAGCGGGAGTCGATGAGCAGTTCTTC.

In DNA form, the CDR3 reads TGTGCCAGCAGTGAGAGGGAATCTGGCAATCAGCCCCAGCATTTT. Translation gives CASSERESGNQPQHF. V is TRBV25-1 and J is TRBJ1-5, with no clear D. CDR1 is MGHDK and CDR2 is SYGVNS in the germline V gene. The CDR3 extends over 15 amino acids. Deletions cut 3 bases from V and 2 bases from J, with 11 bases between. The whole variable domain, filled in from reference TRBV25-1 and TRBJ1-5, reads EADIYQTPRYLVIGTGKKITLECSQTMGHDKMYWYQQDPGMELHLIHYSYGVNSTEKGDLSSESTVSRIRTEHFPLTLESARPSHTSQYLCASSERESGNQPQHFGDGTRLSIL.

The chain is built from TRBV29-1 and TRBJ2-1, with 7 nucleotides matching TRBD1. CDR1 is SQVTM, CDR2 ANQGSEA, per germline. The CDR3 is 13 amino acids. Trimming took 6 bases from V and 7 from J; bases not matched to a gene: 9. CDR3 DNA sequence: TGCAGCGTGCAGGGGGTATTAATAAATGAGCAGTTCTTC. Amino acids: CSVQGVLINEQFF.

This rearrangement joins TRBV7-2 to TRBJ2-5; 7 bases match TRBD2. Losses at the gene ends were 5 bases for V and 5 bases for J; bases not matched to a gene: 11. Germline V gene sequence: CDR1 SGHTA, CDR2 FQGNSA. This CDR3 has 15 residues. The DNA for the CDR3 is TGTGCCAGCAGCCGGGGCAGCGGGACCCAGGAGACCCAGTACTTC. This codes for CASSRGSGTQETQYF.

The rearrangement uses TRBV27 and TRBJ2-2, with TRBD2 matching over 8 bases. CDR1 MNHEY and CDR2 SMNVEV come from the germline V gene (reference sequence). Trimming at V came to 5 bases and at J to 2 bases, leaving 4 bases not matched to a gene. This CDR3 is built from 15 residues. CDR3 protein: CASSGRGVNTGELFF. The CDR3 DNA sequence: TGTGCCAGCAGTGGGCGGGGGGTAAACACCGGGGAGCTGTTTTTT.

The chain joins TRBV4-2 to TRBJ2-7; 16 bases are a match to TRBD2. V lost 3 bases to trimming and J lost 6 bases; unmatched junction nucleotides: 11. The germline gives CDR1 LGHNA, CDR2 YNFKEQ. The CDR3 totals 18 residues. CDR3 sequence reads: CASSHPSGTSGRAGEQYF. The CDR3 coding sequence is TGTGCCAGCAGCCACCCCAGTGGGACTAGCGGGAGGGCCGGCGAGCAGTACTTC.

This sequence joins TRBV7-9 and TRBJ1-1; perhaps TRBD1 as D (6 bases). The CDR3 sequence is 15 residues long. The V gene lost 5 bases and the J gene lost 4 bases, with 17 bases spanning the gap. CDR1 and CDR2 (germline): SEHNR, FQNEAQ (reference sequence). DNA for the CDR3: TGTGCCAGCAGCCCTCCACGACAGGTTGGCACTGAAGCTTTCTTT. This sequence encodes CASSPPRQVGTEAFF.

The chain combines TRBV14 with TRBJ2-3, with 8 positions matching TRBD2. V trimming: 4 bases; J trimming: 4 bases; junction bases outside the gene matches: 13. Germline V gene lookup returns CDR1 SGHDN and CDR2 FVKESK. The length of the CDR3 is 17 residues. CDR3 nucleotide sequence: TGTGCCAGCAGCCGACGTTTTCCGGGACTAGAGTCAGATACGCAGTATTTT. It translates to CASSRRFPGLESDTQYF. The whole variable domain, remainder taken from reference TRBV14 and TRBJ2-3, is EAGVTQFPSHSVIEKGQTVTLRCDPISGHDNLYWYRRVMGKEIKFLLHFVKESKQDESGMPNNRFLAERTGGTYSTLKVQPAELEDSGVYFCASSRRFPGLESDTQYFGPGTRLTVL.

In this sample, this clone turned up a few times. The chain carries TRBV28 and TRBJ1-5; 7 bases line up with TRBD1. Looked up from germline, CDR1 is MDHEN and CDR2 is SYDVKM. Germline trimming cut 6 bases from V and 4 bases from J; bases unmatched to any gene: 9. This CDR3 is built from 15 residues. The CDR3 protein is CASRSGQWDNQPQHF. CDR3 nucleotides: TGTGCCAGCAGGTCGGGACAGTGGGATAATCAGCCCCAGCATTTT.

The rearrangement uses TRBV28 and TRBJ2-2; D not certain. CDR3 length: 13 amino acids. CDR1 is MDHEN and CDR2 is SYDVKM in the germline V gene. The V end lost 6 bases, the J end lost 0 bases, and 5 bases lay between the germline ends. CDR3 sequence (DNA): TGTGCCAGCAGGGGCCCGAACACCGGGGAGCTGTTTTTT. Its protein product is CASRGPNTGELFF.

This clone has just one count. V usage is TRBV15 and J usage is TRBJ1-4; a possible D gene is TRBD1 (5 bases). Germline V lookup: CDR1 LNHNV, CDR2 YYDKDF (reference sequence). The CDR3 length is 14 residues. V was shortened by 3 bases and J by 0 bases, with 5 bases between the two germline ends. As DNA, the CDR3 is TGTGCCACCAGCAGGACAGCAACTAATGAAAAACTGTTTTTT. Its translation: CATSRTATNEKLFF.

The rearrangement links TRBV28 to TRBJ2-5; weak D call: TRBD2 (5 bases). Trimming removed 2 bases at V and 7 bases at J, with 5 bases between. CDR1 and CDR2 from the germline V gene are MDHEN and SYDVKM. The CDR3 sequence is 11 residues long. This chain's CDR3 is CASSLEGTQYF. As DNA, the CDR3 is TGTGCCAGCAGTTTAGAGGGGACCCAGTACTTC.